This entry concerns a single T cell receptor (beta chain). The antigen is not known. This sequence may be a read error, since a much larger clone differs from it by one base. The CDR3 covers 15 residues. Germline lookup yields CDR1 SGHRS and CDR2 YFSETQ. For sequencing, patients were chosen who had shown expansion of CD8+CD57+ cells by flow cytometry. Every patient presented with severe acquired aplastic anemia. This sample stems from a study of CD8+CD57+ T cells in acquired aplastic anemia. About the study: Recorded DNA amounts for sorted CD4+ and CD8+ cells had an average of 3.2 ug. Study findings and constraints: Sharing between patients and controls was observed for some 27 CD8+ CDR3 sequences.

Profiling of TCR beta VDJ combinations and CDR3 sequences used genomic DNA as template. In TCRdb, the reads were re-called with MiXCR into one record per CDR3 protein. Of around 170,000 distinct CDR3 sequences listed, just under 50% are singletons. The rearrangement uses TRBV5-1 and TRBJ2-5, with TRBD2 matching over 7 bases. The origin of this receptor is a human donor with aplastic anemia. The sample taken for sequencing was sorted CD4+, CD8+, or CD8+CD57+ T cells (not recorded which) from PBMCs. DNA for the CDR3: TGCACCAGCAGCTTGGCACTAGCGTGGCAAGAGACCCAGTACTTC. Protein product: CTSSLALAWQETQYF.